The 27 T cell receptor beta chains below come from one sample, sequenced in a study of T-cell reconstitution after alpha-beta-depleted transplantation in children. It was with unique molecular identifiers that the TCRbeta library was prepared. TCRdb re-called the PCR reads with MiXCR, one entry per CDR3 protein. The sample lists 200,000 to 250,000 distinct CDR3 sequences; roughly 10% were seen once. Source: PBMCs, taken before TCRalphabeta/CD19-depleted stem cell transplant. The receptors were gathered from a child less than two years old with acute myeloid leukemia, due to receive a stem cell transplant.

This clonotype appeared many times. This rearrangement joins TRBV7-2 to TRBJ2-6; a possible D gene is TRBD2 (6 bases). This CDR3 is 16 amino acids long. Germline lookup yields CDR1 SGHTA and CDR2 FQGNSA. Trimming removed 3 bases from V and 1 base from J, with 10 bases in between. DNA for the CDR3: TGTGCCAGCAGCTTCCCGGGGGTTTCTGGGGCCAACGTCCTGACTTTC. This codes for CASSFPGVSGANVLTF.

This clonotype was detected a few times. The chain is built from TRBV5-1 and TRBJ2-1; tentatively, D is TRBD1 or TRBD2 (5 bases each). There are 16 residues in the CDR3. With 2 bases removed from V and 6 bases from J, the gap between germline ends came to 18 bases. Germline V CDR1 and CDR2: SGHRS, YFSETQ. The CDR3 loop reads CASSFLEALTGNEQFF. Written as DNA, the CDR3 is TGCGCCAGCAGCTTTTTGGAGGCTCTCACAGGCAATGAGCAGTTCTTC.

At least ten counts were recorded for this clonotype. The chain has TRBV25-1 and TRBJ2-1; D possibly uses TRBD1 or TRBD2 (6 bases each). Between the trimmed V and J ends, which lost 0 bases and 4 bases, there was a span of 13 bases. The CDR3 spans 16 residues. Germline values: CDR1 MGHDK, CDR2 SYGVNS. DNA of the CDR3: TGTGCCAGCAGTGAATATAGGAGGGGGGATTACAATGAGCAGTTCTTC. It is translated as CASSEYRRGDYNEQFF.

This clonotype appeared a single time. CDR3 sequence: CAISESSNDRREAFF. The CDR3 coding sequence is TGTGCCATCAGTGAGTCCTCAAATGACAGGCGCGAAGCTTTCTTT. J is TRBJ1-1 and V is TRBV10-3, with D perhaps matching TRBD1 (6 bases). The germline gives CDR1 ENHRY, CDR2 SYGVKD. Trimming left V 0 bases short and J 8 bases short, with 16 bases between. CDR3 length: 15 residues.

This clonotype has a count of ten or more. The V gene is TRBV10-3, the J gene TRBJ2-7; 10 bases match TRBD2. V shed 2 bases, J shed 2 bases, and the junction held 9 bases outside the gene matches. CDR1 is ENHRY, CDR2 SYGVKD, per germline. The CDR3 length is 17 residues. The CDR3: CAISELAGVLQTYEQYF. CDR3 DNA sequence: TGTGCCATCAGTGAGCTAGCGGGAGTGCTACAAACCTACGAGCAGTACTTC.

This clonotype was recorded many times. The V call is TRBV11-2, the J call TRBJ2-4; 8 positions match TRBD1. This CDR3 region has 16 residues. V shed 1 base, J shed 5 bases, and the junction held 7 bases outside the gene matches. Germline V gene sequence: CDR1 SGHAT, CDR2 FQNNGV. The CDR3 DNA reads TGTGCCAGCAGCTTAGGGAATCAGGGGGCGGAAAACATTCAGTACTTC. It yields the protein CASSLGNQGAENIQYF.

The chain combines TRBV29-1 with TRBJ1-2, with TRBD1 identical over 11 bases. From germline, CDR1 is SQVTM and CDR2 ANQGSEA. Trimming at V came to 6 bases and at J to 4 bases, leaving 4 bases not matched to a gene. The CDR3 runs to 13 residues. DNA of the CDR3: TGCAGCGTGGGACAGGGGGATGGCTATGGCTACACCTTC. Translated: CSVGQGDGYGYTF.

This clonotype was recorded a few times. The chain links TRBV11-2 to TRBJ2-2; 7 bases match TRBD2. Germline V gene data show CDR1 as SGHAT and CDR2 as FQNNGV. This CDR3 has 18 residues. V trimming: 2 bases; J trimming: 6 bases; junction bases outside the gene matches: 15. The CDR3 protein is CASSLRSGAAGRAGELFF. The CDR3 region has the DNA TGTGCCAGCAGCTTAAGAAGCGGGGCGGCAGGGCGGGCCGGGGAGCTGTTTTTT.

Turning to this clonotype: A junction end diverges from the germline sequence, so it may reflect a read error. The chain links TRBV28 to TRBJ2-3, with D uncertain. This CDR3 is 14 amino acids long. From germline, CDR1 is MDHEN and CDR2 SYDVKM. CDR3 residues: CTSSFRLLTDTQYF. Here the CDR3 DNA reads TGTACCAGCAGTTTCCGACTTCTCACAGATACGCAGTATTTT.

This clonotype was seen many times. This chain joins TRBV6-5 and TRBJ2-3; D gene uncertain. Trimming removed 6 bases at V and 2 bases at J, with 9 bases between. Germline assignment: CDR1 MNHEY and CDR2 SVGAGI. CDR3 length equals 13 residues. The CDR3: CASRQASTDTQYF. CDR3 sequence (DNA): TGTGCCAGCAGGCAGGCCTCCACAGATACGCAGTATTTT.

To note about this clonotype: A much larger clonotype is one base distant, so this may be a read error. The chain joins TRBV5-1 to TRBJ2-2; D possibly corresponds to TRBD2 (6 bases). The V gene lost 6 bases and the J gene lost 3 bases, with 12 bases spanning the gap. Germline V gene data show CDR1 as SGHRS and CDR2 as YFSETQ. There are 14 residues in the CDR3. The CDR3 DNA follows: TGCGCCAGCAACCTAGCGAGGTACACCGGGGAGCTGTTTTTT. It yields the protein CASNLARYTGELFF.

This clonotype has a count of ten or more. The V and J genes are TRBV10-2 and TRBJ2-5; D ambiguous. V lost 6 bases, J lost 0 bases, and 8 bases lay in between. The germline CDR1 and CDR2 sequences are WSHSY and SAAADI. This CDR3 spans 13 amino acids. The chain's CDR3 is CASRDPYQETQYF. The CDR3 coding sequence is TGCGCCAGCAGAGACCCGTACCAAGAGACCCAGTACTTC.

In this sample, this clonotype turned up a few times. The rearrangement joins TRBV11-2 to TRBJ2-4; 8 bases agree with TRBD2. J was trimmed by 6 bases and V by 5 bases; bases with no gene match: 15. The germline V gene has CDR1 SGHAT and CDR2 FQNNGV. The CDR3 length is 17 residues. CDR3 in amino acids: CASSPLAGPTLRNIQYF. In DNA, the CDR3 is TGTGCCAGCAGCCCCCTAGCGGGCCCCACCCTCAGAAACATTCAGTACTTC.

There are many counts of this clonotype. The chain has TRBV20-1 and TRBJ2-5; the D gene could be TRBD1 or TRBD2 (5 bases each). Germline loops: CDR1 DFQATT, CDR2 SNEGSKA (reference sequence). The CDR3 extends over 17 amino acids. The V and J ends lost 6 bases and 5 bases respectively, with 28 bases between them. CDR3 nucleotides: TGCAGTGCCCCACCCCCCCGGCAGGGAGTATGGTCGGAGACCCAGTACTTC. This translates into CSAPPPRQGVWSETQYF.

The J gene is TRBJ2-1, the V gene TRBV19; tentatively, D is TRBD1 or TRBD2 (5 bases each). Germline V gives CDR1 LNHDA, CDR2 SQIVND (reference sequence). The V gene lost 7 bases and the J gene lost 10 bases, with 17 bases spanning the gap. This CDR3 is built from 13 residues. The CDR3: CASTTGTRYEQFF. The CDR3, as DNA: TGTGCCAGTACCACCGGGACGCGATACGAGCAGTTCTTC. Variable domain in full (rest from reference TRBV19 and TRBJ2-1): DGGITQSPKYLFRKEGQNVTLSCEQNLNHDAMYWYRQDPGQGLRLIYYSQIVNDFQKGDIAEGYSVSREKKESFPLTVTSAQKNPTAFYLCASTTGTRYEQFFGPGTRLTVL.

In this sample, this clonotype turned up many times. The rearrangement uses TRBV4-1 and TRBJ2-1; D gene ambiguous. Germline CDR1 is MGHRA and CDR2 is YSYEKL. Trimming shortened V by 4 bases and J by 0 bases, and 13 bases separated the two germline ends. The CDR3 is made up of 16 amino acids. The CDR3 DNA is TGCGCCAGCAGCCTTCGCTTGGGAAACTCCTACAATGAGCAGTTCTTC. Residues: CASSLRLGNSYNEQFF.

This clonotype was observed many times. The CDR3 DNA reads as TGCAGTGCTAGGTCTAACTACAATGAGCAGTTCTTC. Translated: CSARSNYNEQFF. The V call is TRBV20-1, the J call TRBJ2-1; the D is unclear. The CDR3 consists of 12 residues. From germline, CDR1 is DFQATT and CDR2 SNEGSKA (reference sequence). V lost 3 bases and J lost 3, with 6 bases in between.

With regard to this clonotype: A much larger clone is a single base away; this may be a read error. The chain joins TRBV7-2 to TRBJ2-1; 11 bases line up with TRBD2. Germline loops: CDR1 SGHTA, CDR2 FQGNSA. The CDR3 has 16 amino acids. In DNA form, the CDR3 reads TGTGTCAGCAGTCCCGGTGTAGCGGGGGGGGCTAATGAGCAGTTCTTC. It yields the protein CVSSPGVAGGANEQFF.

In its sample, this clonotype was seen many times. The chain carries TRBV6-1 and TRBJ2-2; TRBD2 aligns across 14 bases. The CDR3 loop spans 15 amino acids. Germline values: CDR1 MNHNS, CDR2 SASEGT. Germline trimming cut 8 bases from V and 6 bases from J; bases unmatched to any gene: 5. The CDR3 loop reads CASVVGLAGAGELFF. The DNA for the CDR3 is TGTGCCAGCGTGGTGGGACTAGCGGGAGCCGGGGAGCTGTTTTTT.

The table lists this clonotype with many counts. The V call is TRBV25-1, the J call TRBJ2-2; D gene uncertain. V lost 3 bases, J lost 0 bases, and 5 bases lay in between. Germline CDR1 MGHDK, CDR2 SYGVNS. The CDR3 consists of 14 residues. The CDR3 spells CASSDRPNTGELFF. CDR3 nucleotide sequence: TGTGCCAGCAGTGACAGACCGAACACCGGGGAGCTGTTTTTT.

This clonotype was recorded many times. The J gene is TRBJ2-1, the V gene TRBV2; D gene uncertain. Trimming took 8 bases from V and 5 from J, leaving 7 bases between them. The CDR3 runs to 11 residues. The germline CDR1 and CDR2 sequences are SNHLY and FYNNEI. The CDR3 DNA follows: TGTGCCAGCCTCTATGACAATGAGCAGTTCTTC. Amino acid sequence: CASLYDNEQFF.

This rearrangement joins TRBV24-1 to TRBJ1-3; possibly TRBD1 for D (6 bases). The germline CDR1 and CDR2 sequences are KGHDR and SFDVKD. The CDR3 is made up of 15 amino acids. The V gene lost 6 bases and the J gene lost 3 bases, with 14 bases spanning the gap. The DNA of the CDR3 is TGTGCCACCAGTCCCTCGGGGGCCTATGGAAACACCATATATTTT. Residues: CATSPSGAYGNTIYF.

This chain joins TRBV7-2 and TRBJ2-5; 9 bases agree with TRBD1. CDR1 is SGHTA, CDR2 FQGNSA, per germline. The CDR3 runs to 13 residues. V trimming: 4 bases; J trimming: 6 bases; junction bases outside the gene matches: 3. The CDR3 bases are TGTGCCAGCAGCTGGGACAGGGCTCAGACCCAGTACTTC. The encoded protein is CASSWDRAQTQYF. Supplemented by reference TRBV7-2 and TRBJ2-5, the full variable domain reads GAGVSQSPSNKVTEKGKDVELRCDPISGHTALYWYRQSLGQGLEFLIYFQGNSAPDKSGLPSDRFSAERTGGSVSTLTIQRTQQEDSAVYLCASSWDRAQTQYFGPGTRLLVL.

This clonotype was seen repeatedly, ten times or more. The genes are TRBV10-3 and TRBJ2-2; no reliable D call. With 6 bases removed from V and 2 bases from J, the gap between germline ends came to 10 bases. The CDR3 is 14 residues long. The V gene's germline CDR1 is ENHRY and CDR2 SYGVKD. CDR3 amino acids: CAIRIGPNTGELFF. In DNA, the CDR3 is TGTGCCATCAGGATAGGCCCAAACACCGGGGAGCTGTTTTTT.

This clonotype appeared many times. The chain has TRBV20-1 and TRBJ1-1, with 7 bases lining up with TRBD1. Trimming took 0 bases from V and 10 from J; bases not matched to a gene: 17. From germline, CDR1 is DFQATT and CDR2 SNEGSKA (reference sequence). The CDR3 extends over 16 amino acids. Here the CDR3 DNA reads TGCAGTGCTAGAGAACCGGGACAGCGTAGGATTGATCGAGCTTTCTTT. Residues: CSAREPGQRRIDRAFF.

This clonotype was seen ten or more times. The chain recombines TRBV3-1 with TRBJ2-1; TRBD2 matches at 12 bases. The CDR3 runs to 17 residues. V lost 1 base, J lost 0 bases, and 1 base stayed unmatched. From germline, CDR1 is LGHDT and CDR2 YNNKEL (reference sequence). The chain's CDR3 is CASSQATSGSSYNEQFF. The CDR3, as DNA: TGTGCCAGCAGCCAAGCGACTAGCGGGAGCTCCTACAATGAGCAGTTCTTC.

This clonotype was picked up many times. The chain uses TRBV7-8 and TRBJ1-1; 10 nucleotides match TRBD1. V lost 3 bases, J lost 5 bases, and 3 bases stayed unmatched. Per germline, CDR1 SGHVS and CDR2 FQNEAQ. This CDR3 contains 14 residues. CDR3 sequence: CASSFDRGRTEAFF. The DNA of the CDR3 is TGTGCCAGCAGCTTTGACAGGGGGCGGACTGAAGCTTTCTTT.